The rows below give T cell receptor beta chains drawn from one sample of a study of control samples from healthy donors and cancer patients. Libraries were prepared by immunoSEQ multiplex PCR; TCRdb keeps only in-frame clonotypes and omits some of them. The sample has roughly 52,000 clones, around 97% seen once. The sequenced material came from blood. The origin of the receptors is a woman in her thirties in good health. CDR3s include the opening cysteine and the closing phenylalanine or tryptophan. The D gene is left open where the match is weak. Rows give clone size only sometimes, using once, few, many, or a class for an expanded clone.

D	V	size	J	DNA	CDR3
-	TRBV7-8	-	TRBJ1-4	TGTGCCAGCAGCGCTCCGGGACCTAGTGAAAAACTGTTTTTT	CASSAPGPSEKLFF
-	TRBV27	once	TRBJ2-2	TGTGCCAGCAGTTTATCGCCTATCGGGGAGCTGTTTTTT	CASSLSPIGELFF
-	TRBV25-1	-	TRBJ2-3	TGTGCCAGCAGTGAGGGTCTATCCCCCACAGATACGCAGTATTTT	CASSEGLSPTDTQYF
TRBD1	TRBV7-6	-	TRBJ2-7	TGTGCCAGCAGCCCTAACGGGGACAGGGGATTATACGAGCAGTACTTC	CASSPNGDRGLYEQYF
-	TRBV18	-	TRBJ1-3	TGTGCCAGCTCGTCAACAGGGTTCCCTGGAAACACCATATATTTT	CASSSTGFPGNTIYF
TRBD1	TRBV29-1	-	TRBJ1-2	TGCAGCGTTGAAGATGGCGACAGGGGCGGAGGCTACACCTTC	CSVEDGDRGGGYTF
TRBD1	TRBV5-8	-	TRBJ2-7	TGTGCCAGCAGCTTTAAAGGGACAGGGACGTATCAGGAGCAGTACTTC	CASSFKGTGTYQEQYF
-	TRBV3-1/TRBV3-2	-	TRBJ2-1	TGTGCCAGCAGCCAACCAGAGTACAATGAGCAGTTCTTC	CASSQPEYNEQFF
TRBD1	TRBV5-3	-	TRBJ2-1	TGTGCCAGAAGCTTGGGGGACAGGGACAATGAGCAGTTCTTC	CARSLGDRDNEQFF
-	TRBV6-5	-	TRBJ1-3	TGTGCCAGCAGTTCAGGGGCTGGAAACACCATATATTTT	CASSSGAGNTIYF
TRBD2	TRBV5-1	-	TRBJ2-3	TGCGCCAGCAGCTTGGAAGAACTAGCGGGAGTTTTAGATACGCAGTATTTT	CASSLEELAGVLDTQYF
TRBD2	TRBV19	-	TRBJ2-3	TGTGCCAGTAGCCGACTAGCGGGAGACGGGACAGATACGCAGTATTTT	CASSRLAGDGTDTQYF